This T cell receptor beta chain was observed in a study of early T cells in non-severe SARS-CoV-2 infection. Study background: Investigators sequenced bulk RNA drawn from unsorted whole blood, and chains remained unpaired. General study results and limits: The study's VDJdb matching favored anti-spike CD8 responses and missed private and CD4 specificities.

In the case of this clonotype: Antigen unknown.

Individual cDNA molecules carried attached unique molecular identifiers. MiXCR, applied by TCRdb to the 5' RACE reads, yields one record per CDR3 protein. The sample includes about 27,000 distinct CDR3 sequences, 4% to 5% seen only once; the top ten take roughly 6.2%. J gave up 6 bases and V 6 bases, and 13 bases lay outside the gene matches. Germline-derived CDR1 and CDR2 are MNHEY and SVGEGT. CDR3 length equals 15 residues. The receptor was isolated from an adult who was a healthcare worker with PCR-confirmed SARS-CoV-2 infection or an uninfected control (not recorded which). Sequences were obtained from whole blood. This chain joins TRBV6-2 or TRBV6-3 and TRBJ1-2, with 7 bases that match TRBD1. CDR3 loop: CASRQPTGLGDGYTF. CDR3 coding DNA: TGTGCCAGCAGACAACCGACAGGGCTCGGCGATGGCTACACCTTC.